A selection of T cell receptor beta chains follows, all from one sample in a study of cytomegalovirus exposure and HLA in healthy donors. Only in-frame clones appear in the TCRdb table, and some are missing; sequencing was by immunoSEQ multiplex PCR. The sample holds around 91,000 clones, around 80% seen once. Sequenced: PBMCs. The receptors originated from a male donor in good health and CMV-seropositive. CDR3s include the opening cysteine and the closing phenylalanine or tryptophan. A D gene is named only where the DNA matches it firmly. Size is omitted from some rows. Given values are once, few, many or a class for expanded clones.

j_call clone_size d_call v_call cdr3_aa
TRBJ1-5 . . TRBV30 CAWSEGGDQPQHF
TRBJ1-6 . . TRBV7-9 CASSLVQGAGPPLHF
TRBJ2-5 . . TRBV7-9 CASSLPTDSLLQETQYF
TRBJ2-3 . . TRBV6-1 CASSARVAADTDTQYF
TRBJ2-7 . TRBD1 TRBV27 CASRDRIYEQYF
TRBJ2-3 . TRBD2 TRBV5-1 CASSSPGLAGAKIGDTQYF
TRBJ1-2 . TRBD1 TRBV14 CASSPDRNYGYTF
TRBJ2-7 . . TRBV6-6 CASSYGGVDIYEQYF
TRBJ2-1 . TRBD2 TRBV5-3 CAGSPRASGRNEQFF
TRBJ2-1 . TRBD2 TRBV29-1 CSVEGLAGESYNEQFF
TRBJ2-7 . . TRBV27 CASVGLTYEQYF
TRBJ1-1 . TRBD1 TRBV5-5 CASSEDRVLTEAFF
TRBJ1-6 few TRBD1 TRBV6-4 CASSDGDRGVAYNSPLHF
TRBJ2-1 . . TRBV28 CASSYEFEEQFF
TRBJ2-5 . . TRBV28 CASSFDGDIQETQYF
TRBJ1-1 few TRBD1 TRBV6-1 CASVRNRGNTEAFF
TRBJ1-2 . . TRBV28 CASTTTTRGDYGYTF
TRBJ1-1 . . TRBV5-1 CASSSTGLAMNTEAFF
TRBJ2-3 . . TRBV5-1 CASSLATVRPSDTQYF
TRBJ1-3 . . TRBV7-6 CASSLAAGGNTIYF
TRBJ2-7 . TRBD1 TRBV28 CASRRWDRDAYEQYF
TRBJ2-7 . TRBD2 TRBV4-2 CASSQDGTSGGQYF
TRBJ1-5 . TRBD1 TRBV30 CAWSGGQGYHQPQHF
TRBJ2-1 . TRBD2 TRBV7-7 CASSPRLAGLSNEQFF
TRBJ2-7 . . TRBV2 CASRGGWGQYF
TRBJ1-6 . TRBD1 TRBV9 CASSIDRDLSYNSPLHF
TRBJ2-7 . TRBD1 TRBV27 CASSLLVRRDRRYEQYF
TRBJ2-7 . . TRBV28 CASSGDMYEQYF
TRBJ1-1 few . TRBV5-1 CASSLDPGALTEAFF
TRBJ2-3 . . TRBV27 CASSPGTFGTDTQYF
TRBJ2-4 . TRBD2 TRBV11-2 CASSLEAGAGDIQYF
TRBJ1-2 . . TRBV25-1 CASISETNYGYTF
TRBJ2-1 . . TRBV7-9 CASSFVRGGNEQFF
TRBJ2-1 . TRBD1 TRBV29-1 CSDGQASSYNEQFF
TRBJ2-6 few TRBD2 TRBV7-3 CASSLAGGSGANVLTF
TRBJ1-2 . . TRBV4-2 CASSQEGLTWNGYTF
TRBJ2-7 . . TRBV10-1 CASSRGYDRPHEQYF
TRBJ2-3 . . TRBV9 CASSNGQTSTDTQYF
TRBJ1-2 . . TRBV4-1 CASSQGYGQGYGYTF
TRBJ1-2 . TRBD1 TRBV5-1 CASSLETGGEGYTF
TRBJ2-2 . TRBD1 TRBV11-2 CASHRTGGNTGELFF
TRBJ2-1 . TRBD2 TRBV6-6 CASMGGFSYNEQFF
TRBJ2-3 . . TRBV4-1 CASSPLGRTDTQYF
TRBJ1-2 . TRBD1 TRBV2 CASSFRDRVNYGYTF